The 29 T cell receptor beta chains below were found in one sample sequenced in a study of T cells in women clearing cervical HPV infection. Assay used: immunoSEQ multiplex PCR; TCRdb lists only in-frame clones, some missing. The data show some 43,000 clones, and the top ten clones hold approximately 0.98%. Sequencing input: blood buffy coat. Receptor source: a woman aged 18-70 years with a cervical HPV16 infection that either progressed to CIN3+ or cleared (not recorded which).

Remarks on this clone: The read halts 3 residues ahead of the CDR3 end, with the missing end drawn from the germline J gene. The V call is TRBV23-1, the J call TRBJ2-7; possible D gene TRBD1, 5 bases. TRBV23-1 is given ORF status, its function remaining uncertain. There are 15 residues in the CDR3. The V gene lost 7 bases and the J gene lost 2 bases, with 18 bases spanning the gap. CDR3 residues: CASTSRGREPYEQYF. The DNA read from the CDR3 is TGCGCCAGCACCAGTAGGGGCAGGGAACCCTACGAG.

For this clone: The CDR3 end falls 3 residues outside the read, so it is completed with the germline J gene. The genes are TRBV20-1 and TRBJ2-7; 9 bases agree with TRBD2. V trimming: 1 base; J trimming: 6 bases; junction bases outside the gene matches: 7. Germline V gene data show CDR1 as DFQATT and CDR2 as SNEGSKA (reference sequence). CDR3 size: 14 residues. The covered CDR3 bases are TGCAGTGCTAGAGTGGTAGCGGGGGTCTCCGAG. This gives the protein CSARVVAGVSE. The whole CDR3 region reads CSARVVAGVSEQYF.

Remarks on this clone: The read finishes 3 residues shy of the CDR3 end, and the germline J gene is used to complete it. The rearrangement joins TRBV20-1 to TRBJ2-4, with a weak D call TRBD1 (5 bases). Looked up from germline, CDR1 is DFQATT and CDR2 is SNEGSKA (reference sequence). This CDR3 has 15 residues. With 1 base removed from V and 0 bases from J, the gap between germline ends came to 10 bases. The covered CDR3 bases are TGCAGTGCTAGAGGGGGCGTTCTAGCCAAAAACATT. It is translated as CSARGGVLAKNI. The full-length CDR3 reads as CSARGGVLAKNIQYF.

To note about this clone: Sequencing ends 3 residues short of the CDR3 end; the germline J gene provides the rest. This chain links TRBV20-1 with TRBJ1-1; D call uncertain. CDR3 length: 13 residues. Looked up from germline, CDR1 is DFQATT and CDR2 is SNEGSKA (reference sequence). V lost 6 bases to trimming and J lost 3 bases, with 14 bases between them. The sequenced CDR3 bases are TGCAGTGCCAGTGCCAGATATGACACTGAA. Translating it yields CSASARYDTE. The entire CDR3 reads CSASARYDTEAFF.

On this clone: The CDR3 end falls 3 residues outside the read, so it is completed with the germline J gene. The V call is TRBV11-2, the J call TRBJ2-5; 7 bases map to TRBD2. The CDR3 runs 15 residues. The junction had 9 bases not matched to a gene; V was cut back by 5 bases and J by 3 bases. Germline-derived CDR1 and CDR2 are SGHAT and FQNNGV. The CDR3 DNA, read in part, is TGTGCCAGCAGCCCAGAGAGGACTAGAAAAGAGACC. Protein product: CASSPERTRKET. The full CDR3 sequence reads CASSPERTRKETQYF.

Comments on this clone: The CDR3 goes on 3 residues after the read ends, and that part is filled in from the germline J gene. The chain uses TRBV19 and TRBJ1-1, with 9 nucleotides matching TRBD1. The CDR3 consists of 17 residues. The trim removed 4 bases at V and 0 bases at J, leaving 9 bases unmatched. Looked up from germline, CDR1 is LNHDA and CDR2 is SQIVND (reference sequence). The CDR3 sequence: CASSTVPGQGMNTEAFF. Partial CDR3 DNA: TGTGCCAGTAGTACCGTCCCGGGACAGGGTATGAACACTGAA.

The sequenced part of the CDR3 DNA is TGTGCCAGTAGTATCCCCGTGGGCAGGGGGAGAGACACTGAA. Encoded protein: CASSIPVGRGRDTE. Given in full, the CDR3 is CASSIPVGRGRDTEAFF. The chain carries TRBV19 and TRBJ1-1; 7 bases line up with TRBD1. The CDR3 end lies 3 residues beyond the end of the read and is filled in from the germline J gene. Germline CDR1 LNHDA, CDR2 SQIVND (reference sequence). The CDR3 has 17 amino acids. The J segment lost 3 bases and the V segment lost 3 bases, leaving 13 bases of the junction unmatched.

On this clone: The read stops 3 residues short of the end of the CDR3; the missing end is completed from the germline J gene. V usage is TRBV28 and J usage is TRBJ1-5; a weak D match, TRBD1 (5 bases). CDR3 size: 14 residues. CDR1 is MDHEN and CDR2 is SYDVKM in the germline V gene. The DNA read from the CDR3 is TGTGCCAGCAGTATAAGCCAGATCGACAGACCC. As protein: CASSISQIDRP. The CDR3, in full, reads CASSISQIDRPQHF.

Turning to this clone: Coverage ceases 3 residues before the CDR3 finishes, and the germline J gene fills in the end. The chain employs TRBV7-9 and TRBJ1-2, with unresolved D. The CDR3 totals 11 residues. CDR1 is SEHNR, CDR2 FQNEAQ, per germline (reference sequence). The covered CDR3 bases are TGTGCCAGCAGCTTAATCTACGAC. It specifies CASSLIYD. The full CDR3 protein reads CASSLIYDYTF.

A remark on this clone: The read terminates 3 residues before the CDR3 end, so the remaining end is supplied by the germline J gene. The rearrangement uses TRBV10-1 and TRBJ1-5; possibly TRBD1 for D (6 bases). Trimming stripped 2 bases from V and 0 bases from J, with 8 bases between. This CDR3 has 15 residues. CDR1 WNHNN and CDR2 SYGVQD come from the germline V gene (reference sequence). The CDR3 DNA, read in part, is TGCGCCAGCAGTGAGGGACAGTATAGCAATCAGCCC. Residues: CASSEGQYSNQP. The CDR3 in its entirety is CASSEGQYSNQPQHF.

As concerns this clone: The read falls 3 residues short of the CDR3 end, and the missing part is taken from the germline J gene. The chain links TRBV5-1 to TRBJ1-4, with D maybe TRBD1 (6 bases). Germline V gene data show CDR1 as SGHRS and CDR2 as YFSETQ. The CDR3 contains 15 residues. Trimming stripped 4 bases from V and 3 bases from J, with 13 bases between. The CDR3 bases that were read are TGCGCCAGCAGCAGCAGGGGTTTAGCTAATGAAAAA. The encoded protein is CASSSRGLANEK. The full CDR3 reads CASSSRGLANEKLFF.

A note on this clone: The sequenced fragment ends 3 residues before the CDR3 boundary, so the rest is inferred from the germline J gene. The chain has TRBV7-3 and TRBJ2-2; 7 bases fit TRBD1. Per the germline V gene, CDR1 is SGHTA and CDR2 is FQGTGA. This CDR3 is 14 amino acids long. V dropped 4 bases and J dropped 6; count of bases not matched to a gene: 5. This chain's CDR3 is CASSWDRYAGELFF. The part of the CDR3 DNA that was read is TGTGCCAGCAGCTGGGACAGATACGCCGGGGAG.

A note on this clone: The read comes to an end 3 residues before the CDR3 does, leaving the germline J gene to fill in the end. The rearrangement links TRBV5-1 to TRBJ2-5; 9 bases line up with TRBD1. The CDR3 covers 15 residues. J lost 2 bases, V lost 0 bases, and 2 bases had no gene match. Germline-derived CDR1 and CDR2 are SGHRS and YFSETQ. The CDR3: CASSLGGQGQETQYF. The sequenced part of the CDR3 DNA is TGCGCCAGCAGCTTGGGGGGACAGGGTCAAGAGACC.

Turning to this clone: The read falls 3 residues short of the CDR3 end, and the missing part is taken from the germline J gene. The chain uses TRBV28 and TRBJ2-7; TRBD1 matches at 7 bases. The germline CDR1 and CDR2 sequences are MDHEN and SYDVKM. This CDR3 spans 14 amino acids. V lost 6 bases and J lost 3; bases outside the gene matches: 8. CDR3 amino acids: CASSNPGQFYEQYF. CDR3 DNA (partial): TGTGCCAGCAGCAATCCGGGACAGTTCTACGAG. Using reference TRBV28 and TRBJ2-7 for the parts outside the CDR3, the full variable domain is DVKVTQSSRYLVKRTGEKVFLECVQDMDHENMFWYRQDPGLGLRLIYFSYDVKMKEKGDIPEGYSVSREKKERFSLILESASTNQTSMYLCASSNPGQFYEQYFGPGTRLTVT.

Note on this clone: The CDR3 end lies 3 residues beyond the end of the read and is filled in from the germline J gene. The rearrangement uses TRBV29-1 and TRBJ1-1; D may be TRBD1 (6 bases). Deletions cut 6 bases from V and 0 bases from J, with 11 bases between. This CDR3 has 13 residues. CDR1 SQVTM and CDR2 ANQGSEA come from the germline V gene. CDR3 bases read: TGCAGCGTGATAGGGGACATGAACACTGAA. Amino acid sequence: CSVIGDMNTE. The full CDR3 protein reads CSVIGDMNTEAFF.

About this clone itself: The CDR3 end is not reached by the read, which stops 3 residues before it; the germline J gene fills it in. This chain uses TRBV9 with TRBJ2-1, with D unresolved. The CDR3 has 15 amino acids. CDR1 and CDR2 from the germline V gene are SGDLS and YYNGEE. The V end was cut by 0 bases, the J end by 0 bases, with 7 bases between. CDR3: CASSVGAASYNEQFF. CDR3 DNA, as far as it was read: TGTGCCAGCAGCGTAGGCGCGGCCTCCTACAATGAG.

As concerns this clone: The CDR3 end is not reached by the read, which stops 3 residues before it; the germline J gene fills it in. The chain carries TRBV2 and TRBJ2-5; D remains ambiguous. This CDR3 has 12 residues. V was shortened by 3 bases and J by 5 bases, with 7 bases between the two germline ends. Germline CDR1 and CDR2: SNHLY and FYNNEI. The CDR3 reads CASSEHRETQYF. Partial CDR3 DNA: TGTGCCAGCAGTGAGCATCGGGAGACC. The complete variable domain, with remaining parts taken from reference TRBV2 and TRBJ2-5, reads EPEVTQTPSHQVTQMGQEVILRCVPISNHLYFYWYRQILGQKVEFLVSFYNNEISEKSEIFDDQFSVERPDGSNFTLKIRSTKLEDSAMYFCASSEHRETQYFGPGTRLLVL.

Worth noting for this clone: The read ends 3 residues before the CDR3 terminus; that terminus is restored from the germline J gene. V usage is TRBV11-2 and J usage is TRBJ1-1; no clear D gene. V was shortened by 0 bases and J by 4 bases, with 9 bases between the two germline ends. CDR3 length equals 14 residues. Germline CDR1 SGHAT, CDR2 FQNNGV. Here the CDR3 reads CASSLDRAITEAFF. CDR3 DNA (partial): TGTGCCAGCAGCTTAGATCGCGCAATCACTGAA.

The sequenced CDR3 bases are TGTGCCTGGAGGCAACGTGGAGCGGGGGGTTACGAG. Translated: CAWRQRGAGGYE. The full CDR3 reads CAWRQRGAGGYEQYF. This sequence joins TRBV30 and TRBJ2-7, with 9 bases fitting TRBD2. The read gets to within 3 residues of the CDR3 end, and the germline J gene fills in the rest. The CDR3 has 15 amino acids. V lost 3 bases, J lost 4 bases, and 10 bases stayed unmatched. The germline V gene encodes CDR1 GTSNPN and CDR2 SVGIG (reference sequence).

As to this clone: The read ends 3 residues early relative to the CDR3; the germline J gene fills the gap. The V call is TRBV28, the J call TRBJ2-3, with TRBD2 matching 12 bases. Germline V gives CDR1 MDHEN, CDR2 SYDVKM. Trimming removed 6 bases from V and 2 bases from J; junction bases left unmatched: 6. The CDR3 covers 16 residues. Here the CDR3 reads CASSPSGGAITDTQYF. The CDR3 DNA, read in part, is TGTGCCAGCAGCCCTAGCGGGGGGGCCATCACAGATACG.

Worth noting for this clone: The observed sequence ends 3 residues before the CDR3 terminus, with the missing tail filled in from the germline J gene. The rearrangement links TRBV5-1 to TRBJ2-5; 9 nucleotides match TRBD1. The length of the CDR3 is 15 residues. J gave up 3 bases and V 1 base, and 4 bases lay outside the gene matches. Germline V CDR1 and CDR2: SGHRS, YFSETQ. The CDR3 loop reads CASSLPWTGEETQYF. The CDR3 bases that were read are TGCGCCAGCAGCTTGCCCTGGACAGGGGAAGAGACC.

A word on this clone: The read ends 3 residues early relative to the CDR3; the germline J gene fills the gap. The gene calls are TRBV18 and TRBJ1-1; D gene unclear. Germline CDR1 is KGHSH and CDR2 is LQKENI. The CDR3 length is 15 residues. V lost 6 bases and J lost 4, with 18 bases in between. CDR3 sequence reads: CASSPNGVGSTEAFF. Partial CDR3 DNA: TGTGCCAGCTCGCCTAACGGGGTGGGGAGCACTGAA.

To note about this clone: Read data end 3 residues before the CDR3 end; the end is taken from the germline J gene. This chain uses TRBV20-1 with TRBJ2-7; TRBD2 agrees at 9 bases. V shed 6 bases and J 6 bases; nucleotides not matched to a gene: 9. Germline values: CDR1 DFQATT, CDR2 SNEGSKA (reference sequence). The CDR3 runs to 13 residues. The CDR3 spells CSAHHNSGGEQYF. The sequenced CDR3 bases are TGCAGTGCCCACCATAATAGCGGGGGCGAG.

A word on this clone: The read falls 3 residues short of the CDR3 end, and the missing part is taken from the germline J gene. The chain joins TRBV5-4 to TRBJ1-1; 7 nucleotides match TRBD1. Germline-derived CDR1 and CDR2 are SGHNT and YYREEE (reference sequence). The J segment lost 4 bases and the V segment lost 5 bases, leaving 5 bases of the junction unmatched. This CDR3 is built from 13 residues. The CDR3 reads CASRYRGSTEAFF. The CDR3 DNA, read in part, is TGTGCCAGCAGGTACAGGGGAAGCACTGAA. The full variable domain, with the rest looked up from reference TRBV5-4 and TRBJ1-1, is ETGVTQSPTHLIKTRGQQVTLRCSSQSGHNTVSWYQQALGQGPQFIFQYYREEENGRGNFPPRFSGLQFPNYSSELNVNALELDDSALYLCASRYRGSTEAFFGQGTRLTVV.

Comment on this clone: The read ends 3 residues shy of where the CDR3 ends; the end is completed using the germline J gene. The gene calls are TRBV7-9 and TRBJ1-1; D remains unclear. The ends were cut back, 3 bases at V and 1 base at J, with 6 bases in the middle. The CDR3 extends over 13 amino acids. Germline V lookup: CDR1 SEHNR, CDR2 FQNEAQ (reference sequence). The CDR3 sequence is CASSLVQNTEAFF. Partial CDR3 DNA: TGTGCCAGCAGCTTGGTACAGAACACTGAA.

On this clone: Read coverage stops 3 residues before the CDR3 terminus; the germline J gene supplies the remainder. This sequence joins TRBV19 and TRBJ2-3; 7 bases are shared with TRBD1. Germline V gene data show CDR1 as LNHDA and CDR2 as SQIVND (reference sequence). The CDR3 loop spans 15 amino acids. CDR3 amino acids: CASSRTGRVNQPQYF. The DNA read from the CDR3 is TGTGCCAGTAGTAGGACAGGTCGGGTCAATCAGCCG.

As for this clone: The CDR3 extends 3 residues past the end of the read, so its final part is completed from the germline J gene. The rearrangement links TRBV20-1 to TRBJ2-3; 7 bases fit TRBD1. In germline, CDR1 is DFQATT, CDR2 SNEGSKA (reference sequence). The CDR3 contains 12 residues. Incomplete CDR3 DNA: TGCAGTGCGGGACAGAGCAATCAGCCG. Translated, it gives CSAGQSNQP. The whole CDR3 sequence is CSAGQSNQPQYF.

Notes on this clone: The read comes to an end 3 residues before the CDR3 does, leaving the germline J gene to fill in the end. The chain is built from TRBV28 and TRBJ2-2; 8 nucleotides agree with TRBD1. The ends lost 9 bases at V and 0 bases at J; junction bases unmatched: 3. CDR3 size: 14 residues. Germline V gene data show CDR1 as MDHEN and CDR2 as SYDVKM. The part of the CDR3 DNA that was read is TGTGCCAGTTTGGACAGGGCGAACACCGGGGAG. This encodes CASLDRANTGE. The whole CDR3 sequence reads CASLDRANTGELFF. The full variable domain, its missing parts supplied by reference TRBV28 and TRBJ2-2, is DVKVTQSSRYLVKRTGEKVFLECVQDMDHENMFWYRQDPGLGLRLIYFSYDVKMKEKGDIPEGYSVSREKKERFSLILESASTNQTSMYLCASLDRANTGELFFGEGSRLTVL.

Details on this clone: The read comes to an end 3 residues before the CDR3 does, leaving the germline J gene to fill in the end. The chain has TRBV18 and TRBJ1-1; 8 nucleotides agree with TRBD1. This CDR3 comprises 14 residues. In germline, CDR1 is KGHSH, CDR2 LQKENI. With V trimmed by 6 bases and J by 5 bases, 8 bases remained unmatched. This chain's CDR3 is CASSRGQGRTEAFF. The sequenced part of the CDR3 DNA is TGTGCCAGCTCCCGCGGACAGGGAAGGACTGAA.